A single sample is the source of the 32 T cell receptor beta chains below, sequenced in a study of CD8+CD57+ T cells in acquired aplastic anemia (dated by TCRdb to 2017 to 2018). Sequencing instrument: Illumina HiSeq 2000. Genomic DNA served as template for TCR beta VDJ combination and CDR3 sequence profiling. TCRdb reprocessed the public reads (quality trimming at Q25 with fastp, clone calling with MiXCR) and kept in-frame beta chains. Entries are consolidated by CDR3 protein sequence, retaining the most common genes and DNA. The sample yields some 150,000 distinct CDR3 sequences; over 50% were counted once. The ten largest make up 12% of the sample. The patients picked for sequencing were ones in whom flow cytometry had shown an expansion of CD8+CD57+ cells. The sample comprised sorted CD4+, CD8+, or CD8+CD57+ T cells (not recorded which) from PBMCs. The receptors come from a human donor with aplastic anemia.

This chain uses TRBV10-3 with TRBJ2-3; TRBD2 aligns across 7 bases. Germline CDR1 and CDR2: ENHRY and SYGVKD. Germline trimming cut 8 bases from V and 0 bases from J; bases unmatched to any gene: 2. This CDR3 is 13 amino acids long. CDR3 amino acids: CAIGGGSTDTQYF. CDR3 bases: TGTGCCATCGGGGGGGGGAGCACAGATACGCAGTATTTT.

A note on this clonotype: The conserved phenylalanine or tryptophan is not found at the CDR3 terminus, so this likely reflects a read error. Written as DNA, the CDR3 is TGTGCCAGCAGCCCCGTGGGGGGGCCCACAGATACGCAGTATCTT. Translating it yields CASSPVGGPTDTQYL. The J gene is TRBJ2-3, the V gene TRBV11-1; a weak D match, TRBD2 (7 bases). V was shortened by 5 bases and J by 2 bases, with 14 bases between the two germline ends. Germline V gene data show CDR1 as SGHAT and CDR2 as FQDESV (reference sequence). This CDR3 has 15 amino acids.

The gene calls are TRBV10-2 and TRBJ2-1; D perhaps matches TRBD2 (5 bases). Trimming cost V 7 bases and J 12 bases, with 22 bases left between them. This CDR3 has 14 amino acids. Germline lookup yields CDR1 WSHSY and CDR2 SAAADI. In DNA form, the CDR3 reads TGCGCCAGCACCACTAGGTCCGCTAACGAAGGGCAGTTCTTC. This sequence encodes CASTTRSANEGQFF.

The count of this clonotype is one. This chain joins TRBV10-2 and TRBJ1-1; 8 bases line up with TRBD1. The CDR3 totals 15 residues. The germline CDR1 and CDR2 sequences are WSHSY and SAAADI. V lost 3 bases to trimming and J lost 1 base; unmatched junction nucleotides: 4. The CDR3: CASSDQGARNTEAFF. The DNA for the CDR3 is TGCGCCAGCAGTGATCAGGGGGCTAGGAACACTGAAGCTTTCTTT.

The chain uses TRBV20-1 and TRBJ2-7; TRBD1 aligns across 8 bases. The germline V gene has CDR1 DFQATT and CDR2 SNEGSKA (reference sequence). The CDR3 is made up of 13 amino acids. Unmatched junction bases numbered 7, after V lost 3 bases and J lost 6 bases. The CDR3 spells CSARRGQAAEQYF. The CDR3 coding sequence is TGCAGTGCTAGGCGGGGACAGGCCGCCGAGCAGTACTTC.

V usage is TRBV2 and J usage is TRBJ1-5; D is undetermined. Germline CDR1 SNHLY, CDR2 FYNNEI. The germline V and J ends were trimmed by 4 bases and 4 bases, with 8 bases remaining between them. This CDR3 contains 13 residues. CDR3 region: CASSVGWNQPQHF. DNA of the CDR3: TGTGCCAGCAGTGTGGGGTGGAATCAGCCCCAGCATTTT.

J is TRBJ1-5 and V is TRBV2; D is undetermined. Germline CDR1 and CDR2: SNHLY and FYNNEI. Trimming left V 7 bases short and J 0 bases short, with 4 bases between. This CDR3 is built from 12 residues. The CDR3 DNA reads TGTGCCAGCAAAAATAGCAATCAGCCCCAGCATTTT. Translation gives CASKNSNQPQHF.

This clonotype was observed a handful of times. The chain recombines TRBV25-1 with TRBJ2-5; no clear D gene. From germline, CDR1 is MGHDK and CDR2 SYGVNS. The V gene lost 8 bases and the J gene lost 1 base, with 20 bases spanning the gap. This CDR3 has 16 amino acids. The CDR3 coding sequence is TGTGCCAGCGGGAAGCTTGTCAGGCTGACCCAAGAGACCCAGTACTTC. It is translated as CASGKLVRLTQETQYF.

The rearrangement joins TRBV20-1 to TRBJ1-5; 8 positions agree with TRBD1. CDR3 length equals 14 residues. Germline loops: CDR1 DFQATT, CDR2 SNEGSKA (reference sequence). The J segment lost 5 bases and the V segment lost 1 base, leaving 4 bases of the junction unmatched. This CDR3 is CSARGGTGDQPQHF. CDR3 DNA sequence: TGCAGTGCTAGAGGCGGGACAGGAGATCAGCCCCAGCATTTT.

The chain recombines TRBV11-2 with TRBJ2-1; D remains unclear. This CDR3 has 15 residues. CDR1 is SGHAT, CDR2 FQNNGV, per germline. V lost 6 bases and J lost 0, with 12 bases in between. The CDR3 region is CASRTKGPSYNEQFF. The DNA of the CDR3 is TGTGCCAGCAGGACCAAAGGCCCCTCCTACAATGAGCAGTTCTTC.

The gene calls are TRBV7-8 and TRBJ2-2; D unclear. Trimming removed 5 bases from V and 6 bases from J, with 10 bases in between. Germline loops: CDR1 SGHVS, CDR2 FQNEAQ. The CDR3 runs 13 residues. CDR3 nucleotides: TGTGCCAGCAGCCTGGACCTCTCCGGGGAGCTGTTTTTT. Amino acids: CASSLDLSGELFF.

This clonotype was observed once. The rearrangement uses TRBV20-1 and TRBJ1-4; the D gene is possibly TRBD1 (5 bases). Germline lookup yields CDR1 DFQATT and CDR2 SNEGSKA (reference sequence). CDR3 length: 16 residues. With 6 bases removed from V and 0 bases from J, the gap between germline ends came to 17 bases. DNA of the CDR3: TGCAGTGCACAAGGCCCCCAGGGATCAACTAATGAAAAACTGTTTTTT. Protein: CSAQGPQGSTNEKLFF.

The sample holds many counts of this clonotype. The V and J genes are TRBV20-1 and TRBJ2-3; D is perhaps TRBD2 (5 bases). Germline CDR1 reads DFQATT; CDR2 reads SNEGSKA (reference sequence). This CDR3 is 14 amino acids long. Trimming stripped 7 bases from V and 8 bases from J, with 22 bases between. The DNA for the CDR3 is TGCAGTGGGAGATCGAACTGGAAAGGAGGTACGCAGTATTTT. This translates into CSGRSNWKGGTQYF.

This clonotype showed up just a few times. A much larger clone differs by one base, so this may be a read error. The rearrangement links TRBV9 to TRBJ1-3, with unresolved D. This CDR3 is 14 amino acids long. Trimming removed 0 bases at V and 7 bases at J, with 11 bases between. Germline V CDR1 and CDR2: SGDLS, YYNGEE. In nucleotides, the CDR3 is TGTGCCAGCAGCGTAGCACTGGGTCCGAACACCATATATTTT. Its translation is CASSVALGPNTIYF.

The chain has TRBV6-1 and TRBJ2-1; 7 nucleotides line up with TRBD1. The CDR3 has 15 residues. Germline V gene data show CDR1 as MNHNS and CDR2 as SASEGT. Trimming at V came to 5 bases and at J to 4 bases, leaving 8 bases not matched to a gene. DNA of the CDR3: TGTGCCAGCAGTCGGGACAGAGGCCTTTACAATGAGCAGTTCTTC. Encoded protein: CASSRDRGLYNEQFF.

A word on this clonotype: An end of the junction differs from the germline gene, which may be a read error. The V gene is TRBV12-3 or TRBV12-4, the J gene TRBJ2-2; 7 nucleotides align to TRBD1. The CDR3 has 15 amino acids. DNA of the CDR3: TGTGTCAGCACCCAAAGAGGGGGCCGGACCGGGGAGCTGTTTTTT. It is translated as CVSTQRGGRTGELFF.

The J gene is TRBJ2-1, the V gene TRBV10-3; D is possibly TRBD1 or TRBD2 (5 bases each). Germline CDR1 reads ENHRY; CDR2 reads SYGVKD. The germline V and J ends were trimmed by 10 bases and 6 bases, with 16 bases remaining between them. CDR3 length: 13 residues. The CDR3 reads CATTGTQGNEQFF. CDR3 coding DNA: TGTGCCACGACCGGGACCCAGGGCAATGAGCAGTTCTTC.

This chain joins TRBV24-1 and TRBJ2-5, with 8 bases lining up with TRBD2. Germline CDR1 reads KGHDR; CDR2 reads SFDVKD. The V segment lost 5 bases and the J segment 3 bases; nucleotides outside the gene matches: 4. The CDR3 sequence is 14 residues long. CDR3 loop: CATSAGGREETQYF. The CDR3 DNA reads as TGTGCCACCAGTGCGGGGGGGAGAGAAGAGACCCAGTACTTC.

This clonotype was counted only a few times. The chain recombines TRBV25-1 with TRBJ2-7; D remains unclear. The V end lost 8 bases, the J end lost 0 bases, and 17 bases lay between the germline ends. CDR3 length: 15 amino acids. Per the germline V gene, CDR1 is MGHDK and CDR2 is SYGVNS. CDR3 region: CASSEVVTYSYEQYF. The CDR3 coding sequence is TGTGCCAGCTCCGAGGTCGTTACGTACTCCTACGAGCAGTACTTC.

This clonotype was detected many times. The chain couples TRBV18 to TRBJ1-5, with D unclear. The ends were cut back, 1 base at V and 0 bases at J, with 7 bases in the middle. Germline loops: CDR1 KGHSH, CDR2 LQKENI. CDR3 size: 15 residues. Here the CDR3 reads CASSPHGDSNQPQHF. DNA for the CDR3: TGTGCCAGCTCACCACACGGGGATAGCAATCAGCCCCAGCATTTT.

This clonotype was seen at least ten times. The rearrangement links TRBV11-2 to TRBJ2-7; TRBD2 might be the D (6 bases). CDR1 is SGHAT and CDR2 is FQNNGV in the germline V gene. The CDR3 is made up of 16 amino acids. Trimming cost V 3 bases and J 0 bases, with 15 bases left between them. DNA of the CDR3: TGTGCCAGCAGCTTCGGTACCGGGACTGACTCCTACGAGCAGTACTTC. Translating it yields CASSFGTGTDSYEQYF.

The chain couples TRBV7-9 to TRBJ1-1; D ambiguous. The CDR3 runs to 13 residues. The V and J ends lost 1 base and 7 bases respectively, with 10 bases between them. Germline V gene data show CDR1 as SEHNR and CDR2 as FQNEAQ (reference sequence). CDR3 sequence: CASSLEGGSEAFF. CDR3 in DNA: TGTGCCAGCAGCTTAGAGGGTGGGAGTGAAGCTTTCTTT.

This clonotype was seen a handful of times. The gene calls are TRBV20-1 and TRBJ1-6; the D is unclear. The germline V and J ends were trimmed by 3 bases and 7 bases, with 13 bases remaining between them. CDR1 is DFQATT, CDR2 SNEGSKA, per germline (reference sequence). The CDR3 sequence is 14 residues long. The DNA of the CDR3 is TGCAGTGCTAGGATGGTCGGGCCAAATTCACCCCTCCACTTT. It is translated as CSARMVGPNSPLHF.

This clonotype was seen at least ten times. The V and J genes are TRBV27 and TRBJ2-7; D might be TRBD1 or TRBD2, each matching 6 bases. The V end was cut by 6 bases, the J end by 3 bases, with 21 bases between. The CDR3 extends over 16 amino acids. From germline, CDR1 is MNHEY and CDR2 SMNVEV (reference sequence). The CDR3 nucleotides read TGTGCCAGCAGCCCCTCTAGGGGGGCCGCCCGCTACGAGCAGTACTTC. It yields the protein CASSPSRGAARYEQYF.

Many counts were recorded for this clonotype. This chain connects TRBV12-3 or TRBV12-4 to TRBJ1-3, with a weak D call TRBD1 (5 bases). CDR3 length equals 16 residues. Trimming left V 4 bases short and J 0 bases short, with 13 bases between. The CDR3 here is CASSSWGLNSGNTIYF. In DNA form, the CDR3 reads TGTGCCAGCAGTTCATGGGGGTTGAACTCTGGAAACACCATATATTTT.

This clonotype was detected a few times. The rearrangement uses TRBV27 and TRBJ2-2, with TRBD2 matching 12 bases. The V segment lost 5 bases and the J segment 5 bases; nucleotides outside the gene matches: 12. The CDR3 is 18 residues long. CDR1 is MNHEY, CDR2 SMNVEV, per germline (reference sequence). In nucleotides, the CDR3 is TGTGCCAGCAGTCCTCAAATGACTAGCGGGGGCTTTACCGGGGAGCTGTTTTTT. Amino acid sequence: CASSPQMTSGGFTGELFF.

The rearrangement uses TRBV11-1 and TRBJ1-3, with D possibly TRBD1 on 6 matching bases. The CDR3 extends over 14 amino acids. V dropped 4 bases and J dropped 6 bases, with 13 bases sitting between them. The germline V gene has CDR1 SGHAT and CDR2 FQDESV (reference sequence). CDR3 amino acids: CASSSPRTENTIYF. The CDR3 coding sequence is TGTGCCAGCAGCTCCCCCCGGACAGAAAACACCATATATTTT.

This clonotype was observed at least ten times. The chain carries TRBV9 and TRBJ2-7; 8 bases are a match to TRBD2. The length of the CDR3 is 17 residues. Germline trimming cut 4 bases from V and 6 bases from J; bases unmatched to any gene: 18. Germline V gene data show CDR1 as SGDLS and CDR2 as YYNGEE. CDR3 amino acids: CASSLREDGAARGEQYF. CDR3 in DNA: TGTGCCAGCAGCCTGCGGGAGGACGGGGCCGCCCGTGGCGAGCAGTACTTC.

This rearrangement joins TRBV4-3 to TRBJ2-3; D not resolved. This CDR3 is built from 15 residues. V was trimmed by 1 base and J by 2 bases, leaving 10 bases between them. The germline V gene encodes CDR1 LGHNA and CDR2 YSLEER. This chain's CDR3 is CASSQASKTTDTQYF. DNA of the CDR3: TGCGCCAGCAGCCAAGCCAGCAAGACCACAGATACGCAGTATTTT.

The chain is built from TRBV9 and TRBJ2-3; unclear D gene. Trimming took off 4 bases at V and 5 bases at J, with 5 bases between the two ends. This CDR3 region has 11 residues. CDR1 is SGDLS and CDR2 is YYNGEE in the germline V gene. The CDR3 region is CASSKGDTQYF. CDR3 nucleotides: TGTGCCAGCAGCAAGGGAGATACGCAGTATTTT.

The gene calls are TRBV20-1 and TRBJ2-7; a weak D match, TRBD2 (6 bases). Per the germline V gene, CDR1 is DFQATT and CDR2 is SNEGSKA (reference sequence). This CDR3 has 16 amino acids. Trimming left V 2 bases short and J 3 bases short, with 20 bases between. The CDR3 DNA follows: TGCAGTGCTAGACGTCATGGTCGGGACTCCGACTACGAGCAGTACTTC. This codes for CSARRHGRDSDYEQYF.

This clonotype has only one observation. No conserved phenylalanine or tryptophan ends this CDR3, so it is likely a read error. The rearrangement joins TRBV11-2 to TRBJ1-1, with a possible D match to TRBD1 (5 bases). This CDR3 has 14 amino acids. The ends were cut back, 1 base at V and 4 bases at J, with 10 bases in the middle. Germline lookup yields CDR1 SGHAT and CDR2 FQNNGV. The CDR3 loop reads CASSLGRGGTEAFS. CDR3 in DNA: TGTGCCAGCAGCTTAGGAAGGGGTGGCACTGAAGCTTTCTCT.